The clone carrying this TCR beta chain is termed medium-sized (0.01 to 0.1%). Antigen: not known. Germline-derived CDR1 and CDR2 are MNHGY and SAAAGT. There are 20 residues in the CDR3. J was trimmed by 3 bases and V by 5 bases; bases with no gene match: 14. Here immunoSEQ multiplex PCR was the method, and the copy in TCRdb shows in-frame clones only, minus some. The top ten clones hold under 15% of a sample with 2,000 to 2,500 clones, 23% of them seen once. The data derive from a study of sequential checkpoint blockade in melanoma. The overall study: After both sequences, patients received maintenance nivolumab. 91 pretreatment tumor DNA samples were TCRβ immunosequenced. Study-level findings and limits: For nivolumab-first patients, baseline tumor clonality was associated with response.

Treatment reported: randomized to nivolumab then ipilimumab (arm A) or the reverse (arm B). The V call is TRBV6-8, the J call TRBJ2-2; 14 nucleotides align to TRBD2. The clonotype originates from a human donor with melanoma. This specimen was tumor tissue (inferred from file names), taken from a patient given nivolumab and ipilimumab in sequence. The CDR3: CASSPGAGTSGRRDTGELFF. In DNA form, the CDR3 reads TGTGCCAGCAGTCCGGGGGCCGGGACTAGCGGGAGAAGGGACACCGGGGAGCTGTTTTTT.